Sequencing of this TCR beta chain was carried out in a study of blood T cell repertoires in COVID-19. The CDR3 loop spans 13 amino acids. CDR1 SGHDT and CDR2 YYEEEE come from the germline V gene. Between the trimmed V and J ends, which lost 6 bases and 6 bases, there was a span of 14 bases. Using immunoSEQ multiplex PCR, the repertoire was profiled, and TCRdb retains in-frame clones only, with some absent. The sample includes roughly 150,000 clones, 79% seen only once; the top ten take under 20%. This clone was detected only once. The TCR sequence derives from a woman aged 65 to 85 in a cohort exposed to, infected with or recovered from COVID-19 (not recorded which). This chain uses TRBV5-6 with TRBJ2-3, with D unclear. Sequenced input: PBMCs or T cells enriched from blood (not recorded which). The CDR3 here is CASNSWAQDTQYF. Here the CDR3 DNA reads TGTGCCAGCAACTCCTGGGCTCAGGATACGCAGTATTTT.